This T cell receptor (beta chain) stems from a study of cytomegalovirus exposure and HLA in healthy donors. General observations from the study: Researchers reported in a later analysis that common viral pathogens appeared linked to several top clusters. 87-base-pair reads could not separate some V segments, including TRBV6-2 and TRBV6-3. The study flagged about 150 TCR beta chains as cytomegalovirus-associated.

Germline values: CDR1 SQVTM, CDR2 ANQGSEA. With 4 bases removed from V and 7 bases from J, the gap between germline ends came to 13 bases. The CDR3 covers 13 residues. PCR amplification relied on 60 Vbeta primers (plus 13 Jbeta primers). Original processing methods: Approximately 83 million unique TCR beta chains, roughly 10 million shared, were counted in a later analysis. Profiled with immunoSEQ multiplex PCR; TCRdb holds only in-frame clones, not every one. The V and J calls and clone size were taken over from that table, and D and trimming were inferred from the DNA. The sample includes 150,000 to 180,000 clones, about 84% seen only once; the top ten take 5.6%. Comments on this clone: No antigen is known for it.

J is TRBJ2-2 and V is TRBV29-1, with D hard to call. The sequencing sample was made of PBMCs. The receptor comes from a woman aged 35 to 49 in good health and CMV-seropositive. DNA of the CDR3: TGCAGCGTTGCCCCAAATCAGGTCGGGGAGCTGTTTTTT. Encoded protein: CSVAPNQVGELFF.